These 27 T cell receptor beta chains share one sample of origin, sequenced in a study of T cell changes during pregnancy in multiple sclerosis. The assay was immunoSEQ multiplex PCR, and TCRdb's table has in-frame clones only and misses some. Of around 65,000 clones in the sample, 90% were seen once. Sample: peripheral blood, taken in the first trimester of pregnancy. All receptors derive from a female donor in good health, enrolled as a control in a pregnancy study.

The rearrangement uses TRBV9 and TRBJ1-3; possible D gene TRBD1, 5 bases. Germline V gives CDR1 SGDLS, CDR2 YYNGEE. V was trimmed by 4 bases and J by 0 bases, leaving 11 bases between them. This CDR3 has 15 amino acids. The CDR3 reads CASSLGGLSGNTIYF. The CDR3 nucleotides read TGTGCCAGCAGCTTGGGGGGACTCTCTGGAAACACCATATATTTT.

As DNA, the CDR3 is TGTGCCAGCAGCCAACTATCAAATACGCAGTATTTT. It codes for CASSQLSNTQYF. The rearrangement links TRBV6-6 to TRBJ2-3; no definite D call. The V end lost 6 bases, the J end lost 7 bases, and 11 bases lay between the germline ends. Germline V CDR1 and CDR2: MNHNY, SVGAGI (reference sequence). The CDR3 runs to 12 residues.

The rearrangement uses TRBV28 and TRBJ2-1, with 13 bases lining up with TRBD2. Trimming at V came to 6 bases and at J to 4 bases, leaving 6 bases not matched to a gene. From germline, CDR1 is MDHEN and CDR2 SYDVKM. This CDR3 is built from 16 residues. The CDR3 DNA is TGTGCCAGCAGCAGGACTAGCGGGAGTCTTTACAATGAGCAGTTCTTC. Its translation is CASSRTSGSLYNEQFF.

This clone was observed once. The chain has TRBV7-2 and TRBJ2-5; no firm D call. Germline V CDR1 and CDR2: SGHTA, FQGNSA. The V and J ends lost 4 bases and 5 bases respectively, with 11 bases between them. The CDR3 is 13 amino acids. The CDR3 loop reads CASSSARAETQYF. CDR3 bases: TGTGCCAGCAGCTCCGCTAGAGCGGAGACCCAGTACTTC.

The rearrangement joins TRBV19 to TRBJ2-7; TRBD2 matches 10 bases. Trimming took 6 bases from V and 1 from J; bases not matched to a gene: 12. The germline CDR1 and CDR2 sequences are LNHDA and SQIVND (reference sequence). This CDR3 is 17 amino acids long. The CDR3 spells CASRRSIAGGLSYEQYF. CDR3 nucleotides: TGTGCCAGTAGACGCAGTATAGCGGGGGGCCTTTCCTACGAGCAGTACTTC. Combining the CDR3 with reference TRBV19 and TRBJ2-7 gives the whole variable domain DGGITQSPKYLFRKEGQNVTLSCEQNLNHDAMYWYRQDPGQGLRLIYYSQIVNDFQKGDIAEGYSVSREKKESFPLTVTSAQKNPTAFYLCASRRSIAGGLSYEQYFGPGTRLTVT.

The chain couples TRBV2 to TRBJ1-4, with unresolved D. CDR1 is SNHLY, CDR2 FYNNEI, per germline. Trimming shortened V by 5 bases and J by 3 bases, and 10 bases separated the two germline ends. The CDR3 totals 14 residues. The CDR3 spells CASSTGWANEKLFF. CDR3 sequence (DNA): TGTGCCAGCAGTACGGGGTGGGCTAATGAAAAACTGTTTTTT.

This clone was seen just once. The chain carries TRBV4-2 and TRBJ1-4; 9 bases align to TRBD1. V shed 3 bases, J shed 5 bases, and the junction held 10 bases outside the gene matches. Germline-derived CDR1 and CDR2 are LGHNA and YNFKEQ. The CDR3 spans 17 residues. The CDR3 loop is CASSHEGRQGGNEKLFF. Written as DNA, the CDR3 is TGTGCCAGCAGCCATGAGGGGCGACAGGGGGGGAATGAAAAACTGTTTTTT.

The chain carries TRBV28 and TRBJ2-7; D is possibly TRBD2 (5 bases). CDR3 length equals 13 residues. The germline CDR1 and CDR2 sequences are MDHEN and SYDVKM. Trimming left V 5 bases short and J 7 bases short, with 15 bases between. The CDR3 bases are TGTGCCAGCAGTGAGGGCCCAGCGAGGGAGCAGTACTTC. As protein: CASSEGPAREQYF.

CDR3 bases: TGCGCCAGCAGCCCTAGCGGATACCTCTCTGGGGCCAACGTCCTGACTTTC. Protein sequence: CASSPSGYLSGANVLTF. This sequence joins TRBV4-3 and TRBJ2-6; 7 bases agree with TRBD2. The ends lost 4 bases at V and 0 bases at J; junction bases unmatched: 6. The CDR3 runs to 17 residues. The germline CDR1 and CDR2 sequences are LGHNA and YSLEER.

The chain couples TRBV4-1 to TRBJ2-1, with TRBD2 identical over 7 bases. The CDR3 has 15 residues. Germline V gene lookup returns CDR1 MGHRA and CDR2 YSYEKL. Unmatched junction bases numbered 5, after V lost 4 bases and J lost 2 bases. The CDR3 DNA sequence: TGCGCCAGCAGCCTGTCGGGACTAACCTACAATGAGCAGTTCTTC. This sequence encodes CASSLSGLTYNEQFF.

In DNA, the CDR3 is TGTGCCAGTTCCCTTACGGGGACCCAGTACTTC. It encodes CASSLTGTQYF. The chain combines TRBV7-2 with TRBJ2-5; D is ambiguous. CDR1 and CDR2 from the germline V gene are SGHTA and FQGNSA. V was pared by 9 bases and J by 7 bases, with 12 bases between. This CDR3 is built from 11 residues.

The V and J genes are TRBV19 and TRBJ2-7, with 10 nucleotides matching TRBD1. Germline V gives CDR1 LNHDA, CDR2 SQIVND (reference sequence). After removal of 6 bases from V and 2 bases from J, the junction contained 7 bases not matched to a gene. This CDR3 has 15 residues. CDR3 protein: CASSFQGQGTYEQYF. CDR3 nucleotide sequence: TGTGCCAGTAGCTTCCAGGGACAGGGGACCTACGAGCAGTACTTC.

The J gene is TRBJ1-2, the V gene TRBV5-1, with D uncertain. The CDR3 extends over 17 amino acids. Germline CDR1 is SGHRS and CDR2 is YFSETQ. V was cut by 0 bases and J by 0 bases, with 15 bases left in between. The DNA for the CDR3 is TGCGCCAGCAGCTTGGGGGTAGGCAGGCCTTCTAACTATGGCTACACCTTC. Residues: CASSLGVGRPSNYGYTF. Filled out from reference TRBV5-1 and TRBJ1-2, the complete variable domain reads KAGVTQTPRYLIKTRGQQVTLSCSPISGHRSVSWYQQTPGQGLQFLFEYFSETQRNKGNFPGRFSGRQFSNSRSEMNVSTLELGDSALYLCASSLGVGRPSNYGYTFGSGTRLTVV.

This chain joins TRBV25-1 and TRBJ1-2; no reliable D call. The CDR3 is 13 residues long. Germline assignment: CDR1 MGHDK and CDR2 SYGVNS. Trimming removed 2 bases from V and 9 bases from J, with 13 bases in between. This CDR3 is CASSEPARGSYTF. CDR3 nucleotide sequence: TGTGCCAGCAGTGAACCCGCTCGGGGTAGCTACACCTTC.

Notes on this clone: One junction end disagrees with the germline gene, perhaps due to a read error. The rearrangement joins TRBV28 to TRBJ2-1; TRBD2 is a possible D gene (6 bases). Germline CDR1 is MDHEN and CDR2 is SYDVKM. The CDR3 has 16 amino acids. The CDR3 nucleotides read TGTGCCAGCTACAATCCCGGGAGAGACTCCCACAATGAGCAGTTCTTC. This gives the protein CASYNPGRDSHNEQFF.

The gene calls are TRBV5-1 and TRBJ1-2; 8 nucleotides align to TRBD1. Germline CDR1 and CDR2: SGHRS and YFSETQ. V trimming: 4 bases; J trimming: 6 bases; junction bases outside the gene matches: 11. The CDR3 is 15 amino acids. In DNA form, the CDR3 reads TGCGCCAGCAGCGCGCAACTGGACAGGGTAGATGGCTACACCTTC. This encodes CASSAQLDRVDGYTF.

The rearrangement links TRBV6-5 to TRBJ1-1, with 9 positions matching TRBD1. The CDR3 totals 14 residues. Germline CDR1 and CDR2: MNHEY and SVGAGI. V was clipped by 6 bases and J by 7 bases; unmatched bases: 9. In DNA, the CDR3 is TGTGCCAGCAGATCTACAGGGGGCAGGGGTGAAGCTTTCTTT. This encodes CASRSTGGRGEAFF.

The chain employs TRBV29-1 and TRBJ2-1; 12 bases map to TRBD2. Germline V gene sequence: CDR1 SQVTM, CDR2 ANQGSEA. CDR3 size: 12 residues. After removal of 7 bases from V and 6 bases from J, the junction contained 1 base not matched to a gene. The CDR3 DNA reads TGCAGCGGACTAGCGGGGGCCAATGAGCAGTTCTTC. Its translation is CSGLAGANEQFF.

In DNA, the CDR3 is TGTGCCAGCAGCTTGGCAAACACCGGGGAGCTGTTTTTT. Protein: CASSLANTGELFF. The chain recombines TRBV5-5 with TRBJ2-2, with D hard to call. The CDR3 totals 13 residues. V lost 0 bases and J lost 2, with 2 bases in between. Germline V gene lookup returns CDR1 SGHKS and CDR2 YYEKEE (reference sequence).

The chain recombines TRBV19 with TRBJ2-3, with 8 bases matching TRBD1. Germline loops: CDR1 LNHDA, CDR2 SQIVND (reference sequence). The CDR3 extends over 14 amino acids. Unmatched junction bases numbered 3, after V lost 4 bases and J lost 3 bases. CDR3 residues: CASSRGQGTDTQYF. The DNA of the CDR3 is TGTGCCAGTAGTAGAGGACAGGGAACAGATACGCAGTATTTT.

This sequence joins TRBV7-6 and TRBJ2-7; TRBD1 matches at 9 bases. J was trimmed by 3 bases and V by 1 base; bases with no gene match: 4. CDR1 SGHVS and CDR2 FNYEAQ come from the germline V gene. The CDR3 covers 15 residues. The CDR3 sequence is CASSLDRGRIYEQYF. The DNA of the CDR3 is TGTGCCAGCAGCTTAGACAGGGGGCGTATCTACGAGCAGTACTTC. The variable domain in full, with the rest retrieved from reference TRBV7-6 and TRBJ2-7, is GAGVSQSPRYKVTKRGQDVALRCDPISGHVSLYWYRQALGQGPEFLTYFNYEAQQDKSGLPNDRFSAERPEGSISTLTIQRTEQRDSAMYRCASSLDRGRIYEQYFGPGTRLTVT.

A single count supports this clone. The CDR3 DNA follows: TGTGCCACCAGCACCCAAACTAGACACTCCTACGAGCAGTACTTC. Translation: CATSTQTRHSYEQYF. The chain recombines TRBV15 with TRBJ2-7, with D possibly matching TRBD2 (5 bases). V shed 4 bases and J shed 0 bases, with 13 bases lying between them. The CDR3 is made up of 15 amino acids. The germline CDR1 and CDR2 sequences are LNHNV and YYDKDF (reference sequence).

CDR3 DNA: TGTGCCAGCAGTCCCAGGGGCGAGGGCGCAGATACGCAGTATTTT. It yields the protein CASSPRGEGADTQYF. This chain uses TRBV7-9 with TRBJ2-3, with TRBD1 as a possible D gene (6 bases). Germline CDR1 and CDR2: SEHNR and FQNEAQ (reference sequence). The CDR3 runs to 15 residues. The ends were cut back, 6 bases at V and 4 bases at J, with 17 bases in the middle.

The chain joins TRBV5-1 to TRBJ2-2; D is ambiguous. In germline, CDR1 is SGHRS, CDR2 YFSETQ. V gave up 3 bases and J gave up 0 bases, with 12 bases separating them. The CDR3 sequence is 16 residues long. The CDR3 region has the DNA TGCGCCAGCAGCTATGGCTTCCAATCGAACACCGGGGAGCTGTTTTTT. It codes for CASSYGFQSNTGELFF.

The V gene is TRBV5-1, the J gene TRBJ2-3; D gene uncertain. The CDR3 has 15 residues. V lost 0 bases, J lost 0 bases, and 8 bases lay in between. Germline CDR1 SGHRS, CDR2 YFSETQ. Here the CDR3 DNA reads TGCGCCAGCAGCTTGGCAGGTACTAGCACAGATACGCAGTATTTT. Translated: CASSLAGTSTDTQYF.

This clone occurred once. CDR3 bases: TGTGCCAGCAGCTTAGCGGCCAGGGGGCATGGCTACACCTTC. Its translation is CASSLAARGHGYTF. The gene calls are TRBV7-9 and TRBJ1-2; 8 bases align to TRBD1. V was clipped by 0 bases and J by 6 bases; unmatched bases: 3. This CDR3 contains 14 residues. CDR1 and CDR2 from the germline V gene are SEHNR and FQNEAQ (reference sequence). Based on the CDR3 plus reference TRBV7-9 and TRBJ1-2, the full variable domain is DTGVSQNPRHKITKRGQNVTFRCDPISEHNRLYWYRQTLGQGPEFLTYFQNEAQLEKSRLLSDRFSAERPKGSFSTLEIQRTEQGDSAMYLCASSLAARGHGYTFGSGTRLTVV.

This chain joins TRBV15 and TRBJ2-1; TRBD2 aligns across 8 bases. The CDR3 is 22 residues long. V was pared by 0 bases and J by 0 bases, with 19 bases of the junction left unmatched. Germline CDR1 is LNHNV and CDR2 is YYDKDF (reference sequence). The CDR3 region has the DNA TGTGCCACCAGCAGAGATCGGCCTGCGGCTAGCGGGCCCACCACCTCCTACAATGAGCAGTTCTTC. This sequence encodes CATSRDRPAASGPTTSYNEQFF.